The source of this TCR beta chain is a study of cytomegalovirus exposure and HLA in healthy donors. Findings and caveats of the study: The classifier, whose performance was assessed in both the original and validation cohorts, reportedly diagnosed cytomegalovirus status with high specificity and sensitivity. About 87% or about 30% of the time was how often most TCR beta V segments were productive, according to an earlier analysis. The CMV antigen specificity of a few CMV-associated chains was confirmed through in vitro analysis. The authors later linked a missense DCLRE1C variant to TCR beta V- and J-gene trimming.

This clone was detected only once. Its matching antigen is unknown. The PCR made use of 60 Vbeta and 13 Jbeta primers. Clones were sequenced by immunoSEQ multiplex PCR, and TCRdb holds only the in-frame ones, with some missing. The sample contains around 110,000 clones, around 80% of which appear only once. The CDR3 contains 16 residues. The junction had 6 bases not matched to a gene; V was cut back by 2 bases and J by 2 bases. The germline V gene has CDR1 SGDLS and CDR2 YYNGEE. The receptor was isolated from a man aged 30 to 39 in good health and CMV-seropositive. The chain joins TRBV9 to TRBJ2-3, with TRBD2 identical over 9 bases. The sequencing input was PBMCs. CDR3 residues: CASSVRSGRTTDTQYF. The CDR3 DNA reads TGTGCCAGCAGCGTCAGGAGCGGGAGGACCACAGATACGCAGTATTTT. Supplemented by reference TRBV9 and TRBJ2-3, the full variable domain reads DSGVTQTPKHLITATGQRVTLRCSPRSGDLSVYWYQQSLDQGLQFLIQYYNGEERAKGNILERFSAQQFPDLHSELNLSSLELGDSALYFCASSVRSGRTTDTQYFGPGTRLTVL.